What follows is one TCR beta chain and its context. No cell sorting was done before RNA was extracted from the tissue. The data were obtained in a study of tumor and adjacent non-tumor tissue in lung cancer. Three rounds of nested PCR, following a modified ARM-PCR protocol, produced the TCRbeta library. TCRdb passed the multiplex PCR reads through MiXCR, listing each CDR3 protein once. This table has about 70,000 distinct CDR3 sequences, roughly 73% appearing once. This sequence was found in a man in his sixties with non-small cell lung cancer. Sequencing used lung tumor tissue.

The CDR3: CSATLAGGPETWMLFF. CDR3 bases: TGCAGTGCTACTTTAGCGGGAGGGCCGGAGACCTGGATGCTGTTTTTT. This chain uses TRBV20-1 with TRBJ2-2, with TRBD2 matching 11 bases. V gave up 4 bases and J gave up 13 bases; unmatched junction bases: 17. The CDR3 is made up of 16 amino acids. Per germline, CDR1 DFQATT and CDR2 SNEGSKA (reference sequence).